These 29 T cell receptor beta chains came from one sample sequenced in a study of T cells in women clearing cervical HPV infection (dated by TCRdb to about 2018). The library was generated by the immunoSEQ multiplex PCR assay. The table comes from immuneACCESS by way of TCRdb, which keeps in-frame sequences with V and J called. Part of the clones is missing from these tables; in studies checked, under half for an unresolved V gene and the rest for unknown reasons. For this sample, the table gives approximately 33,000 clones. The top ten clones comprise approximately 8.1% of the sample. Input material: blood buffy coat. Receptor source: a woman between 18 and 69 years old with a cervical HPV16 infection that either progressed to CIN3+ or cleared (not recorded which).

As regards this clone: Read sequence stops 3 residues before the CDR3 end, and the germline J gene provides the missing end. This rearrangement joins TRBV30 to TRBJ1-6; D is ambiguous. CDR3 length equals 13 residues. Germline CDR1 and CDR2: GTSNPN and SVGIG (reference sequence). V dropped 5 bases and J dropped 7 bases, with 12 bases sitting between them. Here the CDR3 reads CAWGGAKNSPLHF. The part of the CDR3 DNA that was read is TGTGCCTGGGGAGGAGCGAAGAATTCACCC. The variable domain in full, with the rest retrieved from reference TRBV30 and TRBJ1-6, is SQTIHQWPATLVQPVGSPLSLECTVEGTSNPNLYWYRQAAGRGLQLLFYSVGIGQISSEVPQNLSASRPQDRQFILSSKKLLLSDSGFYLCAWGGAKNSPLHFGNGTRLTVT.

Turning to this clone: The missing CDR3 end, 3 residues past where the read stops, is filled in from the germline J gene. The rearrangement links TRBV18 to TRBJ1-2, with unresolved D. The germline V gene has CDR1 KGHSH and CDR2 LQKENI. The CDR3 is 15 residues long. This chain's CDR3 is CASSPTSGSTDTYTF. Incomplete CDR3 DNA: TGTGCCAGCTCCCCGACTAGCGGTAGCACAGATACC. The full variable domain, rest sourced from reference TRBV18 and TRBJ1-2, is NAGVMQNPRHLVRRRGQEARLRCSPMKGHSHVYWYRQLPEEGLKFMVYLQKENIIDESGMPKERFSAEFPKEGPSILRIQQVVRGDSAAYFCASSPTSGSTDTYTFGSGTRLTVV.

Notes on this clone: The missing CDR3 end, 3 residues past where the read stops, is filled in from the germline J gene. This chain joins TRBV19 and TRBJ2-4, with D tentatively TRBD2 (5 bases). The CDR3 has 11 residues. Germline assignment: CDR1 LNHDA and CDR2 SQIVND (reference sequence). The CDR3 DNA, read in part, is TGTGCCAGTAGAAGAGACTATGGT. Translating it yields CASRRDYG. The full CDR3 sequence reads CASRRDYGQYF.

Regarding this clone: The observed sequence ends 3 residues before the CDR3 terminus, with the missing tail filled in from the germline J gene. The chain uses TRBV6-2 or TRBV6-3 and TRBJ2-3; the match to TRBD2 covers 12 bases. Trimming cost V 0 bases and J 4 bases; bases outside gene matches: 5. The CDR3 totals 17 residues. Germline CDR1 is MNHEY and CDR2 is SVGEGT. CDR3 protein: CASSYSELAGGSDTQYF. CDR3 DNA, as far as it was read: TGTGCCAGCAGTTACTCAGAACTAGCGGGGGGCTCAGATACG.

Notes on this clone: The read ends 3 residues early relative to the CDR3; the germline J gene fills the gap. This chain joins TRBV7-3 and TRBJ1-2; 12 bases map to TRBD1. Germline CDR1 SGHTA, CDR2 FQGTGA. CDR3 length: 15 residues. CDR3 residues: CASSHPGQGAYDYTF. CDR3 DNA, as far as it was read: TGTGCCAGCAGCCACCCGGGACAGGGGGCCTACGAC.

With regard to this clone: The CDR3 end lies 3 residues beyond the end of the read and is filled in from the germline J gene. The chain has TRBV4-1 and TRBJ2-6; D is ambiguous. This CDR3 has 16 amino acids. Between the trimmed V and J ends, which lost 7 bases and 0 bases, there was a span of 13 bases. The germline gives CDR1 MGHRA, CDR2 YSYEKL. The CDR3 DNA, read in part, is TGCGCCAGCACCCTCGCGCCTAGCTCTGGGGCCAACGTC. As protein: CASTLAPSSGANV. The CDR3 reads in full as CASTLAPSSGANVLTF.

As to this clone: The read comes to an end 3 residues before the CDR3 does, leaving the germline J gene to fill in the end. V gene TRBV20-1 combines with J gene TRBJ2-4; no firm D call. CDR1 DFQATT and CDR2 SNEGSKA come from the germline V gene (reference sequence). Trimming stripped 2 bases from V and 1 base from J, with 9 bases between. CDR3 length: 14 residues. The CDR3 DNA, read in part, is TGCAGTGCTAGATCCAAGGGCGCCAAAAACATT. Residues: CSARSKGAKNI. From start to end, the CDR3 is CSARSKGAKNIQYF.

Points on this clone: The read terminates 3 residues ahead of where the CDR3 ends, so the germline J gene completes it. This sequence joins TRBV5-4 and TRBJ1-2, with 11 bases matching TRBD1. CDR3 length: 16 residues. Germline assignment: CDR1 SGHNT and CDR2 YYREEE (reference sequence). The junction had 6 bases not matched to a gene; V was cut back by 1 base and J by 4 bases. The CDR3 is CASSLPGTGGGYGYTF. The DNA read from the CDR3 is TGTGCCAGCAGCTTGCCCGGGACAGGGGGAGGCTATGGC. The whole variable domain, remainder taken from reference TRBV5-4 and TRBJ1-2, is ETGVTQSPTHLIKTRGQQVTLRCSSQSGHNTVSWYQQALGQGPQFIFQYYREEENGRGNFPPRFSGLQFPNYSSELNVNALELDDSALYLCASSLPGTGGGYGYTFGSGTRLTVV.

Regarding this clone: The CDR3 is cut off 3 residues early in the read; its end comes from the germline J gene. The V gene is TRBV10-3, the J gene TRBJ1-1; D is possibly TRBD1 (5 bases). Looked up from germline, CDR1 is ENHRY and CDR2 is SYGVKD. V lost 4 bases, J lost 4 bases, and 10 bases lay in between. This CDR3 region has 13 residues. CDR3 in amino acids: CAISVVQGTEAFF. The CDR3 DNA, read in part, is TGTGCCATCAGTGTTGTTCAGGGCACTGAA.

This clone is deemed medium-sized by its frequency. Incomplete CDR3 DNA: TGTGCCAGCAGCCTCCCGAGTAGTAAAAACATT. Amino acids: CASSLPSSKNI. The whole CDR3 reads CASSLPSSKNIQYF. The rearrangement uses TRBV5-4 and TRBJ2-4; unclear D gene. Read sequence stops 3 residues before the CDR3 end, and the germline J gene provides the missing end. The V end was cut by 4 bases, the J end by 4 bases, with 12 bases between. This CDR3 region has 14 residues. Per the germline V gene, CDR1 is SGHNT and CDR2 is YYREEE (reference sequence).

The covered CDR3 bases are TGTGCCAGCAGTGATCTTTTAGGACAGGGGGATAATGAG. It translates to CASSDLLGQGDNE. The entire CDR3 sequence reads CASSDLLGQGDNEQFF. This chain uses TRBV2 with TRBJ2-1, with 10 nucleotides matching TRBD1. From the germline J gene comes the end of the CDR3, since the read stops 3 residues before it. V lost 3 bases to trimming and J lost 7 bases; unmatched junction nucleotides: 9. The CDR3 consists of 16 residues. Germline values: CDR1 SNHLY, CDR2 FYNNEI.

Frequency places this clone as large. The CDR3 goes on 3 residues after the read ends, and that part is filled in from the germline J gene. The chain carries TRBV27 and TRBJ2-7, with 8 bases matching TRBD2. The CDR3 has 13 residues. With 7 bases clipped from V and 5 bases from J, the junction kept 7 bases outside the gene matches. Germline V gene sequence: CDR1 MNHEY, CDR2 SMNVEV (reference sequence). The part of the CDR3 DNA that was read is TGTGCCAGCACCTCACTCGGGGGGGACGAG. This codes for CASTSLGGDE. The whole CDR3 reads CASTSLGGDEQYF.

As regards this clone: The read ends 3 residues before the CDR3 terminus; that terminus is restored from the germline J gene. The chain has TRBV20-1 and TRBJ1-2, with D hard to call. Per germline, CDR1 DFQATT and CDR2 SNEGSKA (reference sequence). The CDR3 length is 11 residues. The V gene lost 8 bases and the J gene lost 6 bases, with 13 bases spanning the gap. The CDR3 region is CSTFDRDGYTF. The sequenced CDR3 bases are TGCAGTACGTTCGATCGGGATGGC.

In the case of this clone: The sequenced fragment ends 3 residues before the CDR3 boundary, so the rest is inferred from the germline J gene. The rearrangement uses TRBV29-1 and TRBJ2-3; a weak D match, TRBD2 (6 bases). Germline V lookup: CDR1 SQVTM, CDR2 ANQGSEA. The CDR3 sequence is 11 residues long. The CDR3 is CSVPLRGTQYF. The sequenced CDR3 bases are TGCAGCGTACCACTACGGGGGACG.

A note on this clone: The read halts 3 residues ahead of the CDR3 end, with the missing end drawn from the germline J gene. The J gene is TRBJ2-7, the V gene TRBV5-6; D possibly corresponds to TRBD2 (5 bases). The CDR3 loop spans 14 amino acids. V was shortened by 6 bases and J by 3 bases, with 16 bases between the two germline ends. Germline V gene data show CDR1 as SGHDT and CDR2 as YYEEEE. The CDR3 DNA, read in part, is TGTGCCAGCAAAAGAGAGGGTCTTCGCTACGAG. It encodes CASKREGLRYE. The CDR3 as a whole reads CASKREGLRYEQYF.

About this clone itself: The read comes to an end 3 residues before the CDR3 does, leaving the germline J gene to fill in the end. The chain couples TRBV20-1 to TRBJ1-4, with D hard to call. The V end was cut by 5 bases, the J end by 3 bases, with 16 bases between. The V gene's germline CDR1 is DFQATT and CDR2 SNEGSKA (reference sequence). The CDR3 contains 15 residues. The CDR3 bases that were read are TGCAGTGCTCCTCTATTCTCCGATGCTAATGAAAAA. This sequence encodes CSAPLFSDANEK. The entire CDR3 reads CSAPLFSDANEKLFF.

As regards this clone: One junction end does not reproduce the germline sequence, and a read error may be involved. The CDR3 goes on 3 residues after the read ends, and that part is filled in from the germline J gene. V and J are TRBV7-9 and TRBJ1-1; D uncertain. The germline CDR1 and CDR2 sequences are SEHNR and FQNEAQ (reference sequence). This CDR3 contains 14 residues. CDR3 sequence: CGSSLKSRDTEAFF. Incomplete CDR3 DNA: TGTGGCAGCAGCTTAAAGAGTAGGGACACTGAA.

Remarks on this clone: The CDR3 end is not reached by the read, which stops 3 residues before it; the germline J gene fills it in. The chain recombines TRBV19 with TRBJ2-5, with 8 positions matching TRBD2. The CDR3 covers 17 residues. The V segment lost 4 bases and the J segment 5 bases; nucleotides outside the gene matches: 15. CDR1 and CDR2 from the germline V gene are LNHDA and SQIVND (reference sequence). The CDR3 here is CASSTPQRAGDRETQYF. Partial CDR3 DNA: TGTGCCAGTAGTACCCCCCAGCGAGCGGGGGACCGGGAGACC.

Regarding this clone: An end of the junction does not agree with germline; a read error may underlie this. The read ends 3 residues shy of where the CDR3 ends; the end is completed using the germline J gene. The rearrangement uses TRBV20-1 and TRBJ2-1, with 13 positions matching TRBD2. The CDR3 contains 13 residues. Germline V gene data show CDR1 as DFQATT and CDR2 as SNEGSKA (reference sequence). The CDR3 bases that were read are TGCAGTACTAGCGGGGGGGCGGTCAATGAG. Encoded protein: CSTSGGAVNE. The CDR3 in full is CSTSGGAVNEQFF.

Turning to this clone: The read finishes 3 residues shy of the CDR3 end, and the germline J gene is used to complete it. The chain carries TRBV23-1 and TRBJ2-5, with 7 bases fitting TRBD1. TRBV23-1 is an ORF; its function is uncertain. The CDR3 is 15 amino acids. V was clipped by 4 bases and J by 4 bases; unmatched bases: 9. CDR3: CASSLRTGPAETQYF. The part of the CDR3 DNA that was read is TGCGCCAGCAGTCTTAGGACAGGCCCCGCAGAGACC.

Concerning this clone itself: At one of its ends the junction is not consistent with the germline gene, which may arise from a read error. From the germline J gene comes the end of the CDR3, since the read stops 3 residues before it. The chain has TRBV29-1 and TRBJ2-7; 8 bases map to TRBD1. CDR3 length equals 14 residues. Per germline, CDR1 SQVTM and CDR2 ANQGSEA. The part of the CDR3 DNA that was read is TGCAGCGTCGAAGGTGGGCAGGGGGCCTCCGAG. Encoded protein: CSVEGGQGASE. The full CDR3 sequence reads CSVEGGQGASEQYF.

The DNA read from the CDR3 is TGCAGCGTCCTGACAGGGGGAGGGGATACG. Its translation is CSVLTGGGDT. The CDR3 in full is CSVLTGGGDTQYF. The V call is TRBV29-1, the J call TRBJ2-3; 9 nucleotides agree with TRBD1. Read data end 3 residues before the CDR3 end; the end is taken from the germline J gene. This CDR3 spans 13 amino acids. Germline V CDR1 and CDR2: SQVTM, ANQGSEA. V dropped 6 bases and J dropped 6; count of bases not matched to a gene: 7.

About this clone: The read finishes 3 residues shy of the CDR3 end, and the germline J gene is used to complete it. The chain links TRBV19 to TRBJ1-1, with TRBD1 as a possible D gene (5 bases). CDR1 LNHDA and CDR2 SQIVND come from the germline V gene (reference sequence). The CDR3 is made up of 11 amino acids. V lost 5 bases, J lost 5 bases, and 6 bases lay in between. The part of the CDR3 DNA that was read is TGTGCCAGTAGTCGACAGACTGAA. Translating gives CASSRQTE. The full CDR3 protein is CASSRQTEAFF.

Remarks on this clone: With the read ending 3 residues before the CDR3 end, the germline J gene is used to fill in that end. The chain carries TRBV19 and TRBJ1-1, with 7 nucleotides matching TRBD1. Germline CDR1 reads LNHDA; CDR2 reads SQIVND (reference sequence). The CDR3 loop spans 13 amino acids. V dropped 10 bases and J dropped 1; count of bases not matched to a gene: 6. The sequenced CDR3 bases are TGTGCCATTAGGGACAGATCGAACACTGAA. Translated, it gives CAIRDRSNTE. The whole CDR3 reads CAIRDRSNTEAFF. The entire variable domain, with the rest obtained from reference TRBV19 and TRBJ1-1, is as follows: DGGITQSPKYLFRKEGQNVTLSCEQNLNHDAMYWYRQDPGQGLRLIYYSQIVNDFQKGDIAEGYSVSREKKESFPLTVTSAQKNPTAFYLCAIRDRSNTEAFFGQGTRLTVV.

Remarks on this clone: The CDR3 is cut off 3 residues early in the read; its end comes from the germline J gene. The chain carries TRBV11-2 and TRBJ2-5; no firm D call. Trimming removed 3 bases at V and 5 bases at J, with 10 bases between. Germline V gives CDR1 SGHAT, CDR2 FQNNGV. This CDR3 contains 13 residues. The part of the CDR3 DNA that was read is TGTGCCAGCAGCTTCCAATGTCGGGAGACC. Its translation is CASSFQCRET. The entire CDR3 reads CASSFQCRETQYF.

With regard to this clone: The sequenced fragment ends 3 residues before the CDR3 boundary, so the rest is inferred from the germline J gene. J is TRBJ2-3 and V is TRBV6-2 or TRBV6-3; D may be TRBD1 (6 bases). Trimming cost V 5 bases and J 8 bases, with 17 bases left between them. CDR3 size: 14 residues. The germline gives CDR1 MNHEY, CDR2 SVGEGT. CDR3: CASSPTDSAVTQYF. Incomplete CDR3 DNA: TGTGCCAGCAGTCCCACGGACAGCGCGGTTACG.

Details on this clone: The read comes to an end 3 residues before the CDR3 does, leaving the germline J gene to fill in the end. J is TRBJ1-2 and V is TRBV5-4, with D perhaps matching TRBD1 (5 bases). The CDR3 runs 15 residues. The ends were cut back, 0 bases at V and 3 bases at J, with 12 bases in the middle. CDR1 and CDR2 (germline): SGHNT, YYREEE (reference sequence). CDR3 DNA, as far as it was read: TGTGCCAGCAGCTTGGGTTCAGGGCTTTACTATGGC. Amino acid sequence: CASSLGSGLYYG. The whole CDR3 sequence reads CASSLGSGLYYGYTF.

Details on this clone: The CDR3 goes on 3 residues after the read ends, and that part is filled in from the germline J gene. The chain couples TRBV20-1 to TRBJ1-4; 9 bases fit TRBD1. Germline V CDR1 and CDR2: DFQATT, SNEGSKA (reference sequence). This CDR3 is built from 14 residues. The CDR3 sequence: CSARAHRGPEKLFF. Incomplete CDR3 DNA: TGCAGTGCTAGAGCACACAGGGGGCCGGAGAAA.

About this clone: The read ends 3 residues before the CDR3 terminus; that terminus is restored from the germline J gene. The chain recombines TRBV5-1 with TRBJ1-1, with TRBD1 identical over 7 bases. Per germline, CDR1 SGHRS and CDR2 YFSETQ. V gave up 0 bases and J gave up 7 bases; unmatched junction bases: 12. CDR3 length: 16 amino acids. The sequenced part of the CDR3 DNA is TGCGCCAGCAGCTTGGGAGGCGGAGGGGGCGCGGGTGAA. It encodes CASSLGGGGGAGE. The whole CDR3 reads CASSLGGGGGAGEAFF.